The text below deals with one T cell receptor (beta chain). Deep-level assay runs were performed. The assay was immunoSEQ multiplex PCR, and TCRdb's table has in-frame clones only and misses some. The sample includes roughly 2.2 million clones, more than 80% seen only once; the top ten take 0.35% to 0.45%. This sample is drawn from a study of shared clonotypes between healthy human individuals. The receptor was isolated from a young man in good health. Some clones in this sample may be carry-over from other donors' samples. Input material: naive CD4+ T cells from PBMCs. Specified subset: CD45RA+ positively selected.

This chain's CDR3 is CASALPGGRGDTQYF. The CDR3 nucleotides are TGTGCCAGCGCTCTCCCGGGGGGGCGCGGAGATACGCAGTATTTT. The chain has TRBV5-4 and TRBJ2-3; 8 positions match TRBD2. The CDR3 loop spans 15 amino acids. The germline CDR1 and CDR2 sequences are SGHNT and YYREEE (reference sequence). Unmatched junction bases numbered 12, after V lost 7 bases and J lost 5 bases.